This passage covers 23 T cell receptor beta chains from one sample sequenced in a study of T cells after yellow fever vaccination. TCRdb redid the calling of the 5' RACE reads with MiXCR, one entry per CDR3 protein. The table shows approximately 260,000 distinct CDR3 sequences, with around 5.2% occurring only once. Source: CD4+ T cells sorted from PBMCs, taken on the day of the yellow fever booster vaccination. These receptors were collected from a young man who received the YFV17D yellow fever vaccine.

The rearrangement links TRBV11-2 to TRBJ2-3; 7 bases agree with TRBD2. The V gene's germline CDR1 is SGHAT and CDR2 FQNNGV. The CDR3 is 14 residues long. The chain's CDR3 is CDTRDYHTSHTQYF. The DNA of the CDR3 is TGTGACACCCGGGACTACCACACTTCACATACGCAGTATTTT.

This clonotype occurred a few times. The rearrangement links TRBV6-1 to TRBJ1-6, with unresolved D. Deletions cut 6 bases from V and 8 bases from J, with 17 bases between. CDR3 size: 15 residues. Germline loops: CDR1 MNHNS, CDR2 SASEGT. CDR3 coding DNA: TGTGCCAGCAGGGCCGCGACGCTCGAACATTCACCCCTCCACTTT. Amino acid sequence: CASRAATLEHSPLHF.

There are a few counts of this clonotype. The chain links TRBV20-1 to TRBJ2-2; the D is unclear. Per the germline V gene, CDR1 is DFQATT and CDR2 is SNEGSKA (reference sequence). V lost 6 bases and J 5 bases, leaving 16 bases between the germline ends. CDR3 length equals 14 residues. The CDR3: CSAPRPGGTGELFF. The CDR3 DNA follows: TGCAGTGCCCCAAGGCCGGGTGGTACCGGGGAGCTGTTTTTT.

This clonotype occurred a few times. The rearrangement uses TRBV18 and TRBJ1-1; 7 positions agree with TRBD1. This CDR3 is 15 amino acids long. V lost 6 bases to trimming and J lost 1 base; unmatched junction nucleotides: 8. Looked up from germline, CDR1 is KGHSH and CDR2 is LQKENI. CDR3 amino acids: CASSPNRGSNTEAFF. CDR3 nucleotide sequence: TGTGCCAGCTCCCCAAACAGGGGTTCGAACACTGAAGCTTTCTTT.

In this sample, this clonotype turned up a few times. For the CDR3, the DNA is TGTGCCAGCAGCTTGGAAGGCCGTGCCGACACCTTC. Protein sequence: CASSLEGRADTF. The chain has TRBV5-4 and TRBJ1-2; D ambiguous. The CDR3 consists of 12 residues. Between the trimmed V and J ends, which lost 0 bases and 12 bases, there was a span of 12 bases. Looked up from germline, CDR1 is SGHNT and CDR2 is YYREEE (reference sequence).

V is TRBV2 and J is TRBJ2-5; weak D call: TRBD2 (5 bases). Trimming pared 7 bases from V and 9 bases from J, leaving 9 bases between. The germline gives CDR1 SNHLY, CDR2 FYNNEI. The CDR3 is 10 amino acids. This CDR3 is CASKVGAQYF. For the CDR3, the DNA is TGTGCCAGCAAAGTCGGGGCCCAGTACTTC.

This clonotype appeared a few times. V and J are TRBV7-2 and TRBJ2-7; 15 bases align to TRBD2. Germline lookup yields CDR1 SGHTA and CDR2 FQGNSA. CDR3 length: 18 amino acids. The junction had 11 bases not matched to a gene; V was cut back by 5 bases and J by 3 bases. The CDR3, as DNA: TGTGCCAGCAGCGTGGGACTAGCGGGGGGCTTTTCCCACTACGAGCAGTACTTC. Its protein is CASSVGLAGGFSHYEQYF.

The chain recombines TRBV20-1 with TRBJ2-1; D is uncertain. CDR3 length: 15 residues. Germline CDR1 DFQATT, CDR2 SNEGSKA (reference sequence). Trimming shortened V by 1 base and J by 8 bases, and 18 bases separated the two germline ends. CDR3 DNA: TGCAGTGCTAGAGGTTTGAGCCGCCGAGTCCATGAGCAGTTCTTC. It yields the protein CSARGLSRRVHEQFF.

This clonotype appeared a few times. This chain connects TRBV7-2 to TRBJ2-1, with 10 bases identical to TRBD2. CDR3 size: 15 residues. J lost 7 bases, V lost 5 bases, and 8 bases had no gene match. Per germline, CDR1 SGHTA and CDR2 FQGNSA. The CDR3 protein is CASSARAGGSNEQFF. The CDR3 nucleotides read TGTGCCAGCAGCGCGAGAGCGGGGGGGAGTAATGAGCAGTTCTTC.

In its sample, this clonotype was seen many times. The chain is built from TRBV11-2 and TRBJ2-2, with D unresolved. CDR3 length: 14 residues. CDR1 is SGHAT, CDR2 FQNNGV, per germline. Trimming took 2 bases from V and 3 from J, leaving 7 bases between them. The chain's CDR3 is CASSLSRHTGELFF. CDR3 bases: TGTGCCAGCAGCTTATCCAGGCACACCGGGGAGCTGTTTTTT. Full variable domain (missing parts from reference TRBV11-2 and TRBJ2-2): EAGVAQSPRYKIIEKRQSVAFWCNPISGHATLYWYQQILGQGPKLLIQFQNNGVVDDSQLPKDRFSAERLKGVDSTLKIQPAKLEDSAVYLCASSLSRHTGELFFGEGSRLTVL.

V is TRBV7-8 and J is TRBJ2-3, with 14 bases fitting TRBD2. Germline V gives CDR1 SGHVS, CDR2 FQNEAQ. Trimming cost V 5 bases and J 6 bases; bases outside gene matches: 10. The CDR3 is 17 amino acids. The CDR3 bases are TGTGCCAGCAGCCGTAGTCCGACTAGCGGGGGGGGGGATACGCAGTATTTT. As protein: CASSRSPTSGGGDTQYF.

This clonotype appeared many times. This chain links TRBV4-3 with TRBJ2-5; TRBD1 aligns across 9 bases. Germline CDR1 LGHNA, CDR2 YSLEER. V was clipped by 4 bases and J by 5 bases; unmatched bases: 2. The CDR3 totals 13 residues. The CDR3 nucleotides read TGCGCCAGCAGCCGGGACAGGGTGGAGACCCAGTACTTC. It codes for CASSRDRVETQYF.

The CDR3 region is CASSQERGGGGRETQYF. The CDR3 nucleotides are TGTGCCAGCAGCCAAGAAAGAGGCGGGGGGGGTCGAGAGACCCAGTACTTC. The chain employs TRBV4-2 and TRBJ2-5; 9 nucleotides agree with TRBD2. From germline, CDR1 is LGHNA and CDR2 YNFKEQ. V was pared by 0 bases and J by 4 bases, with 9 bases of the junction left unmatched. The CDR3 length is 17 residues.

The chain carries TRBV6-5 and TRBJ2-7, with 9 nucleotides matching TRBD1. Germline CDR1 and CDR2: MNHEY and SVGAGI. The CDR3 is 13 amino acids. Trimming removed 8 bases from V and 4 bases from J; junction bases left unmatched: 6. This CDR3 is CASGRDREYEQYF. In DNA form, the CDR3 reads TGTGCCAGCGGCAGGGACAGGGAATACGAGCAGTACTTC.

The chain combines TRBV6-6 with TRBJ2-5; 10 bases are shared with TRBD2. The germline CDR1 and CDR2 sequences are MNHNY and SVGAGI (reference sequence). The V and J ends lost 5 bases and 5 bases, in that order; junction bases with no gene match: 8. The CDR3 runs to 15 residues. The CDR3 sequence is CASSAPAGGLETQYF. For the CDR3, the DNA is TGTGCCAGCAGTGCCCCAGCGGGGGGGCTCGAGACCCAGTACTTC.

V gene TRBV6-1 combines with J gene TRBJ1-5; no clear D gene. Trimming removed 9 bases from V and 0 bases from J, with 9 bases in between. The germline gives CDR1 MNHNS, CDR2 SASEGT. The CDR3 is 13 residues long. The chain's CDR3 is CASKHLSNQPQHF. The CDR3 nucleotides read TGTGCCAGTAAACACCTTAGCAATCAGCCCCAGCATTTT.

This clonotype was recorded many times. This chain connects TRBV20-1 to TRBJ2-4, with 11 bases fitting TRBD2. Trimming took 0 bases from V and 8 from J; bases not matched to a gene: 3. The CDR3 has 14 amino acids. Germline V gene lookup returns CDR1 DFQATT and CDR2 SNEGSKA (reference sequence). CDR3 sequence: CSARDLAGGHIQYF. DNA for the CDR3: TGCAGTGCTAGAGATCTAGCGGGGGGTCACATTCAGTACTTC.

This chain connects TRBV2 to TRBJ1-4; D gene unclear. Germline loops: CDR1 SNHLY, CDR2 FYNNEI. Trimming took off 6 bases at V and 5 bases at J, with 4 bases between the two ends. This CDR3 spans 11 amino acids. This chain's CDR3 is CASRENEKLFF. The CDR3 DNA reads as TGTGCCAGCAGGGAAAATGAAAAACTGTTTTTT.

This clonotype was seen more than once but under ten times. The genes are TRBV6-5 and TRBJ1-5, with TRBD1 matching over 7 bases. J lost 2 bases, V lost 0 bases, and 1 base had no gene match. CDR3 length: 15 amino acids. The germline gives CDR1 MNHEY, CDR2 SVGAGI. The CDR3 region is CASSYSGTGNQPQHF. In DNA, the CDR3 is TGTGCCAGCAGTTACTCTGGGACAGGCAATCAGCCCCAGCATTTT.

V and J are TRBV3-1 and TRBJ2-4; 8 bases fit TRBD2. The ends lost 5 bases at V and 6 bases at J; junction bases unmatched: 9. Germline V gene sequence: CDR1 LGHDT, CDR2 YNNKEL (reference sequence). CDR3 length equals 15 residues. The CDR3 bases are TGTGCCAGCAGCGCGCGACGGGGGGGCATAAACATTCAGTACTTC. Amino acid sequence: CASSARRGGINIQYF.

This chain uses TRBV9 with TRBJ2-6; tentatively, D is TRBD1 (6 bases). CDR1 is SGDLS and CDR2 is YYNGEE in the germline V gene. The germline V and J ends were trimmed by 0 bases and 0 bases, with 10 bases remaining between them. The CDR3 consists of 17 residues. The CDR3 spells CASSVATDSSGANVLTF. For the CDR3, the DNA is TGTGCCAGCAGCGTAGCTACGGACAGCTCTGGGGCCAACGTCCTGACTTTC.

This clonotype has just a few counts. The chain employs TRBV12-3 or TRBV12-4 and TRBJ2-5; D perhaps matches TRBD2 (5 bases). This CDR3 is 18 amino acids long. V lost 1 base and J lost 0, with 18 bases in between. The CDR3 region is CASSLVHWTGKDQETQYF. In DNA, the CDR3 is TGTGCCAGCAGTTTAGTCCACTGGACTGGAAAAGACCAAGAGACCCAGTACTTC.

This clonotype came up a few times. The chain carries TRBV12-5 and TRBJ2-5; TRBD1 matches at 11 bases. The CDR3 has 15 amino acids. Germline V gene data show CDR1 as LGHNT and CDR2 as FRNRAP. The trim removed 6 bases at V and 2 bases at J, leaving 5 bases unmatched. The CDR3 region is CASGPDRGRQETQYF. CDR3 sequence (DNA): TGTGCTAGTGGCCCGGACAGGGGGCGGCAAGAGACCCAGTACTTC.